This T cell receptor (beta chain) was profiled in a study of response to subunit inactivated influenza vaccine. General study points: With each seasonal influenza vaccination, the authors suggested, few new T cells are recruited.

TCRdb reanalysed the RT-PCR reads using MiXCR and keeps one entry per CDR3 protein. The table has roughly 520,000 distinct CDR3 sequences, about 25% seen once. Germline V lookup: CDR1 ENHRY, CDR2 SYGVKD. V gave up 5 bases and J gave up 5 bases; unmatched junction bases: 14. There are 16 residues in the CDR3. This clonotype came up a few times. Its matching antigen is unknown. Sequencing used CD4+ T cells sorted from PBMCs, obtained 4 to 6 days after vaccination. The chain recombines TRBV10-3 with TRBJ1-1, with TRBD1 identical over 7 bases. The origin of this receptor is a man between 50 and 59 years old who received an inactivated influenza vaccine. CDR3 in amino acids: CAISRGTALGGTEAFF. The CDR3 bases are TGTGCCATCAGTCGGGGGACAGCCCTTGGGGGGACTGAAGCTTTCTTT.